The following is a T cell receptor (beta chain) sequence with its context. Systemic immunosuppression or a history of autoimmune disease excluded patients. This sample is part of a study of OX40 agonist ivuxolimab in advanced cancers. The table came from immunoSEQ multiplex PCR; TCRdb's copy has only in-frame clones and leaves some out. The sample lists roughly 140,000 clones; approximately 94% were seen once. In germline, CDR1 is SGHRS, CDR2 YFSETQ. The CDR3 extends over 15 amino acids. The ends were cut back, 5 bases at V and 0 bases at J, with 12 bases in the middle. The clonotype comes from an adult with an advanced solid tumor such as melanoma, head and neck, liver or kidney cancer. Sequencing used CD4+ or CD8+ T cells sorted from blood, obtained in a trial of the OX40 agonist ivuxolimab. J is TRBJ1-3 and V is TRBV5-1; TRBD1 is a possible D gene (6 bases). The chain's CDR3 is CASSGQTISGNTIYF. The CDR3 DNA reads TGCGCCAGCAGTGGACAGACTATCTCTGGAAACACCATATATTTT.